This T cell receptor (beta chain) was captured by sequencing in a study of blood T cells in healthy people across ages. Study-level points and caveats: Considered underestimates were the diversity estimates obtained from one million T cells. The recorded TCR beta diversity per million T cells decreased in a roughly linear manner with age. More naive CD4+ cells and higher diversity marked long-lived donors relative to aged donors.

The second PCR ran about 6 to 11 cycles with a sample-barcoded 5' primer and J-beta primers. The template-switch adaptor was a 5' adaptor with 12 random nucleotides. It tagged each cDNA molecule. TCRdb passed the 5' RACE reads through MiXCR, listing each CDR3 protein once. The sample consists of roughly 730,000 distinct CDR3 sequences, 45% to 70% of them appearing once. Turning to this clonotype: Its specificity is unknown.

Per germline, CDR1 SNHLY and CDR2 FYNNEI. The CDR3 covers 12 residues. The ends were cut back, 2 bases at V and 11 bases at J, with 12 bases in the middle. Sequenced: blood. The TCR originated in a man aged 40-49 years in good health. The V and J genes are TRBV2 and TRBJ2-5; D may be TRBD2 (5 bases). The CDR3 coding sequence is TGTGCCAGCAGTGAAAACATCGGGGAGCAGTACTTC. This codes for CASSENIGEQYF.